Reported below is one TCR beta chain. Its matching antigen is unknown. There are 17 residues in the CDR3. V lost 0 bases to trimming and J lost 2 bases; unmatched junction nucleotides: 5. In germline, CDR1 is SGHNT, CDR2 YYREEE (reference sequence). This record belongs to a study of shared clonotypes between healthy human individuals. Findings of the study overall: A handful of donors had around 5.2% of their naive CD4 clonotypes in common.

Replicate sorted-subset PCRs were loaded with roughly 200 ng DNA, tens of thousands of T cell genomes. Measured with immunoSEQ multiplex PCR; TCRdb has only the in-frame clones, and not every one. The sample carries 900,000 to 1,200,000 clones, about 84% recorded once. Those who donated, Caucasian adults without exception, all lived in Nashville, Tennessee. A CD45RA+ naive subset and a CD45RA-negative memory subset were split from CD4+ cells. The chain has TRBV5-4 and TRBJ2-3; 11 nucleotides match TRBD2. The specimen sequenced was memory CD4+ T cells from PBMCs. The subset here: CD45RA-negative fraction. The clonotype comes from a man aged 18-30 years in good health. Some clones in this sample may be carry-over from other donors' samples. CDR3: CASSLGTSGGLTDTQYF. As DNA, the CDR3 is TGTGCCAGCAGCTTGGGTACTAGCGGGGGACTCACAGATACGCAGTATTTT.